Listed below are T cell receptor beta chains from one sample, sequenced in a study of neurological immune-mediated disorders. Via MiXCR, TCRdb re-called the 5' RACE reads, giving one row per CDR3 protein. The repertoire holds 54,000 or so distinct CDR3 sequences, with roughly 3.3% as singletons. The sequencing input was PBMCs. The source of these receptors is a woman under 40 with multiple sclerosis. Each CDR3 is given with its conserved first and last residue. The D gene is left open where the match is weak. Only some rows state a clone size, as once, few, many or a class for expanded clones.

cdr3_length: 14
d_call: TRBD1
j_call: TRBJ2-5
clone_size: many
v_call: TRBV5-1
cdr3_aa: CASSLEDRVPTQYF
cdr3_nt: TGCGCCAGCAGCTTGGAGGACAGGGTCCCGACCCAGTACTTC

cdr3_length: 14
d_call: -
j_call: TRBJ2-7
clone_size: -
v_call: TRBV27
cdr3_aa: CASSLAGAAYEQYF
cdr3_nt: TGTGCCAGCAGTTTAGCGGGGGCCGCCTACGAGCAGTACTTC

cdr3_length: 16
d_call: -
j_call: TRBJ2-1
clone_size: many
v_call: TRBV7-7
cdr3_aa: CASSLAPGTGYNEQFF
cdr3_nt: TGTGCTAGCAGCTTAGCCCCAGGGACGGGATACAATGAGCAGTTCTTC

cdr3_length: 15
d_call: TRBD2
j_call: TRBJ2-3
clone_size: many
v_call: TRBV24-1
cdr3_aa: CATSRSGRATDTQYF
cdr3_nt: TGTGCCACCAGTCGTAGCGGGAGGGCCACAGATACGCAGTATTTT

cdr3_length: 15
d_call: TRBD2
j_call: TRBJ2-2
clone_size: many
v_call: TRBV20-1
cdr3_aa: CSASSAGGHTGELFF
cdr3_nt: TGCAGTGCTAGTTCAGCGGGAGGTCACACCGGGGAGCTGTTTTTT

cdr3_length: 17
d_call: -
j_call: TRBJ1-5
clone_size: many
v_call: TRBV7-8
cdr3_aa: CASRQEPGHKINQPQHF
cdr3_nt: TGTGCCAGCAGACAAGAACCGGGACATAAAATCAATCAGCCCCAGCATTTT

cdr3_length: 16
d_call: -
j_call: TRBJ2-1
clone_size: many
v_call: TRBV20-1
cdr3_aa: CSAITRGGQSYNEQFF
cdr3_nt: TGCAGTGCTATAACCCGAGGTGGGCAGTCCTACAATGAGCAGTTCTTC

cdr3_length: 12
d_call: -
j_call: TRBJ2-7
clone_size: many
v_call: TRBV10-3
cdr3_aa: CAISAGAYEQYF
cdr3_nt: TGTGCCATCAGTGCGGGGGCCTACGAGCAGTACTTC

cdr3_length: 11
d_call: -
j_call: TRBJ1-1
clone_size: many
v_call: TRBV27
cdr3_aa: CASSGGDEAFF
cdr3_nt: TGTGCCAGCAGTGGAGGGGACGAAGCTTTCTTT

cdr3_length: 12
d_call: -
j_call: TRBJ1-1
clone_size: many
v_call: TRBV20-1
cdr3_aa: CSAADGSTEAFF
cdr3_nt: TGCAGTGCTGCAGACGGTAGCACTGAAGCTTTCTTT

cdr3_length: 14
d_call: -
j_call: TRBJ2-1
clone_size: -
v_call: TRBV7-8
cdr3_aa: CASSASGVYNEQFF
cdr3_nt: TGTGCCAGCAGCGCCAGTGGGGTTTACAATGAGCAGTTCTTC